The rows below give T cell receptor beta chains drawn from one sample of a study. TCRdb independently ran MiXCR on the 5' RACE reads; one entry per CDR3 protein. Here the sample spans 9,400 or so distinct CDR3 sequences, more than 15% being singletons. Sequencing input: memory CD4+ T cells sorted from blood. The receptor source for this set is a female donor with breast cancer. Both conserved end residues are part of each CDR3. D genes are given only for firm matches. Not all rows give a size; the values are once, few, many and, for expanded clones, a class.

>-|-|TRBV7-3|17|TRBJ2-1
TGTGCCAGCAGCCCCTGGGCCGCCGGGCACTCCTACAATGAGCAGTTCTTC
CASSPWAAGHSYNEQFF
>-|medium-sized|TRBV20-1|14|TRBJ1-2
TGCAGTGCTGTCCAAGCCACAGGCCCTTATGGCTACACCTTC
CSAVQATGPYGYTF
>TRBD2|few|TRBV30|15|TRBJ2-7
TGTGCCTGGAGTAGGGTAACTAGCGGGAGGGGCGAGCAGTACTTC
CAWSRVTSGRGEQYF
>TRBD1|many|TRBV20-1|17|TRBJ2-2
TGCAGTGCTAGAGATAAAGGGCCAGGGGGAAAAACCGGGGAGCTGTTTTTT
CSARDKGPGGKTGELFF
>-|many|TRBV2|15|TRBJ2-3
TGTGCCAGCAGTGAGTTGGTAGTCGGCACAGATACGCAGTATTTT
CASSELVVGTDTQYF
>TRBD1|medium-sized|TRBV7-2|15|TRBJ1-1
TGTGCCAGCTACCACGGAATAACAGGGGCCGCTGAAGCTTTCTTT
CASYHGITGAAEAFF
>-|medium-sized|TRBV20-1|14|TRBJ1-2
TGCAGTGCTGTCCAAGCCACAGGCCCTTATGCCTACACCTTC
CSAVQATGPYAYTF
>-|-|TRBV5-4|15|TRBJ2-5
TGTGCCAGCAGCTCCGGGGACACGAACCAAGAGACCCAGTACTTC
CASSSGDTNQETQYF
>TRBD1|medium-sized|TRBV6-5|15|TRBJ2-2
TGTGCCAGCAGTACCTACAGGGGGCATGACGGGGAGCTGTTTTTT
CASSTYRGHDGELFF
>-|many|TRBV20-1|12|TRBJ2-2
TGCAGTGCTAGGGGCGCGGTCGGGGAGCTGTTTTTT
CSARGAVGELFF
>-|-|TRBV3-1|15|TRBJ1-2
TGTGCCAGCAGCCAAGATTCCCAGGGACGGTATGGCTACACCTTC
CASSQDSQGRYGYTF
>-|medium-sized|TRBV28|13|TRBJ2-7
TGTGCCAGCAGTGAGACAGGTCGTGCGGAGCAGTACTTC
CASSETGRAEQYF
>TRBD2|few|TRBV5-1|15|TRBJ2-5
TGCGCCGGCAGCTTGCGGGGGATAGTACAAGAGACCCAGTACTTC
CAGSLRGIVQETQYF
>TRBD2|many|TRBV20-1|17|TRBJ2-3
TGCAGTGCTAGTGTGCTAGCGGGAGGTCCTAGCACAGATACGCAGTATTTT
CSASVLAGGPSTDTQYF
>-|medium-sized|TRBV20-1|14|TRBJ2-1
TGCAGTGCTAGAACACGCAGGGGTCGGAATGAGCAGTTCTTC
CSARTRRGRNEQFF
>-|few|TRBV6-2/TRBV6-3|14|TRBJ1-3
TGTGCCAGCAGCCCCGGGGACGTCGGAAACACCATATATTTT
CASSPGDVGNTIYF
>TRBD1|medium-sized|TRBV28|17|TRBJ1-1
TGTGCCAGCAGCCCACGAGGGTTCTCTCACAGGGGCACTGAAGCTTTCTTT
CASSPRGFSHRGTEAFF
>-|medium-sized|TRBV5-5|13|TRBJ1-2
TGTGCCAGCAGCCCTATTACCACCTATGGCTACACCTTC
CASSPITTYGYTF
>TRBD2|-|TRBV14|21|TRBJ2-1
TGTGCCAGCAGCCAGACTCCCTTGCGAGGACTAGCCGAGAAAAAGGTGAATGAGCAGTCCTTC
CASSQTPLRGLAEKKVNEQSF
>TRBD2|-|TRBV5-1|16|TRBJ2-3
TGCGCCAGCAGCTGGCAGACTAGCGGAGGCACAGATACGCAGTATTTT
CASSWQTSGGTDTQYF
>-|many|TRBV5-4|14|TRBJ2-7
TGTGCCAGCAGCTCCAAGACTCAGTCCTACGAGCAGTACTTC
CASSSKTQSYEQYF
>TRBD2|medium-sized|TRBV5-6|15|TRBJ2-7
TGTGCCAGCAGCCGACTAGCGGGAACTAACAACGAGCAGTACTTC
CASSRLAGTNNEQYF
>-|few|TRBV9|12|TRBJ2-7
TGTGCCAGCAGCCCAGGAAATATGGAGCAGTACTTC
CASSPGNMEQYF
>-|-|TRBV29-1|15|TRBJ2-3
TGCAGCACATACCCCCCGGCAGGCAACACAGATACGCAGTATTTT
CSTYPPAGNTDTQYF
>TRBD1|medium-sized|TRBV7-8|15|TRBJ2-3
TGTGCCAGCAGCTCCAGACAGGGGAACACAGATACGCAGTATTTT
CASSSRQGNTDTQYF
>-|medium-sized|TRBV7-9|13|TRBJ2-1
TGTGCCAGCAGCCCCTTTGTGGTGAATGAGCAGTTCTTC
CASSPFVVNEQFF
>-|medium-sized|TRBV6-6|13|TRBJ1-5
TGTGCCAGCAGCCAAAGGCCCGGACAGCCCCAGCATTTT
CASSQRPGQPQHF
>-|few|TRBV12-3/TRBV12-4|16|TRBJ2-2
TGTGCCAGCAGTTTGGCCCCCGGCAGGCCCACCGGGGAGCTGTTTTTT
CASSLAPGRPTGELFF
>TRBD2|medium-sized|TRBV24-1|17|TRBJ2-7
TGTGCCACCAGTGACTCCGGACTAGCGGGTCCCGTCTACGAGCAGTACTTC
CATSDSGLAGPVYEQYF
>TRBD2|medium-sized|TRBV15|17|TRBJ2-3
TGTGCCACCAGCAGCGGGACTAGCGGGTACAGCACAGATACGCAGTATTTT
CATSSGTSGYSTDTQYF
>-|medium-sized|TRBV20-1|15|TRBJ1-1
TGCAGTGCTAGGGACAGACCTAGGAGCTCTTCCTCAGCTTTCTTT
CSARDRPRSSSSAFF
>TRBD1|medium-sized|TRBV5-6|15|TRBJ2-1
TGTGCCAGCAGCTGGGGACAGGGGGCAGGCAATGAGCAGTTCTTC
CASSWGQGAGNEQFF
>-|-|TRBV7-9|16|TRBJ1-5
TGTGCCAGCAGCGCCGGAGAGGCGGGGGTAAATCAGCCCCAGCATTTT
CASSAGEAGVNQPQHF
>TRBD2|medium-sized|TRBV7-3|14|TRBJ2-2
TGTGCCAGCAGCTCTCCGACGGGGGGCGGGGAGCTGTTTTTT
CASSSPTGGGELFF
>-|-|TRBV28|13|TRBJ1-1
TGTGCCAGCAGTATTCAGGGAGACACTGAAGCTTTCTTT
CASSIQGDTEAFF
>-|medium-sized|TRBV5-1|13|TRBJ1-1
TGCGCCAGCAGCTTCGACAGAATCACTGAAGCTTTCTTT
CASSFDRITEAFF
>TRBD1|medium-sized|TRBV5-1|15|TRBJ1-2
TGCGCCAGCACCACCGGGACAGGGGGCGACTATGGCTACACCTTC
CASTTGTGGDYGYTF
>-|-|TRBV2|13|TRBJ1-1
TGTGCCAGCAAAGGACAAGAGAACACTGAAGCTTTCTTT
CASKGQENTEAFF
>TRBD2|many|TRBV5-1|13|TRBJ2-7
TGCGCCAGCAGGTCTACTAGCGGGTACGAGCAGTACTTC
CASRSTSGYEQYF
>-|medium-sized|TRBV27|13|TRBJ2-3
TGTGCCAGCAGTTTACGGGACAAAGATACGCAGTATTTT
CASSLRDKDTQYF
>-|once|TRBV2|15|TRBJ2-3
TGTGCCAGCAGTGGGTTGGGGGGAAGTGGAAATACGCAGTATTTT
CASSGLGGSGNTQYF
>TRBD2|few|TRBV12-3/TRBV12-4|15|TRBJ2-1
TGTGCCAGCAGTTCGACTAGCGGGGGGACAAATGAGCAGTTCTTC
CASSSTSGGTNEQFF
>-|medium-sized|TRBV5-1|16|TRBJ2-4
TGCGCCAGCAGCTTGTCTGGAAGGGTGGCTAAAAACATTCAGTACTTC
CASSLSGRVAKNIQYF
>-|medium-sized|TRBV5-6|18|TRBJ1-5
TGTGCCAGCAGCTTGGGGCCCCCCCGGGGGCCTAGCAATCAGCCCCAGCATTTT
CASSLGPPRGPSNQPQHF
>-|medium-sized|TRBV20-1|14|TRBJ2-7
TGCAGTGCTAGAGATGGGGGCAGGGAGGGCGAGCAGTACTTC
CSARDGGREGEQYF
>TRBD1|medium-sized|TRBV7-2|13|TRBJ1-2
TGTGCCAGCAGCTTAGGGACAGGGGGCGGCTACACCTTC
CASSLGTGGGYTF
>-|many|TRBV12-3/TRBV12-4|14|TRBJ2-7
TGTGCCAGCAGTCGACGGGACTCCGGGGAAGAGCAGTACTTC
CASSRRDSGEEQYF
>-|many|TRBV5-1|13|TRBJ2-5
TGCGCCAGCAGCGGGGGACCCGTGGGGACCCAGTACTTC
CASSGGPVGTQYF
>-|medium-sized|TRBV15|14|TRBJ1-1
TGTGCCACCAGCGGAGGCACAGGGACCGGAGGAGCTTTCTTT
CATSGGTGTGGAFF
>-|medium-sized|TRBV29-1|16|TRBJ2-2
TGCAGCGTTGATCCCTCTAGCGGCTCAGGGGCCGGGGAGCTGTTTTTT
CSVDPSSGSGAGELFF
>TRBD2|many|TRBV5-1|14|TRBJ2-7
TGCGCCAGCAGCTTGGACGGGGAGGGCTACGAGCAGTACTTC
CASSLDGEGYEQYF
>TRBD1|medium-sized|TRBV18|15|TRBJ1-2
TGTGCCAGCTCACCCAGGACAGGGCCGTCCTATGGCTACACCTTC
CASSPRTGPSYGYTF
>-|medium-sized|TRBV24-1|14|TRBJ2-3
TGTGCCACCAGTGGGAGGACCCCCACAGATACGCAGTATTTT
CATSGRTPTDTQYF